This T cell receptor beta chain comes out of a study of T-cell memory formation after mild COVID-19. Study as a whole: The TCR clusters were mostly specific to one donor. General observations from the study: The main location of contracting CD4+ clones was CM and EM, and that of contracting CD8+ clones was EMRA.

This clonotype was counted between two and nine times. What it binds is unknown. V was pared by 4 bases and J by 2 bases, with 8 bases of the junction left unmatched. Looked up from germline, CDR1 is SGHRS and CDR2 is YFSETQ. The CDR3 length is 16 residues. After 5'RACE with constant-segment primers, TCR alpha and TCR beta cDNA libraries carrying sample barcodes and UMIs were obtained. TCRdb used MiXCR to reprocess the 5' RACE reads, holding one entry per CDR3 protein. The sample lists around 340,000 distinct CDR3 sequences, roughly an eighth seen once, with about 20% in the top ten. V is TRBV5-1 and J is TRBJ2-5; 10 nucleotides line up with TRBD2. The TCR comes from a man younger than 35 who had mild COVID-19 (a few samples of this study predate the infection). Cell type and time point are not known. Specimen: PBMCs or a T cell subset sorted from them (not recorded which). The CDR3: CASSHLRAGGQETQYF. The CDR3 region has the DNA TGCGCCAGCAGCCACTTGAGAGCGGGGGGGCAAGAGACCCAGTACTTC. Looking up the rest from reference TRBV5-1 and TRBJ2-5 gives the full variable domain: KAGVTQTPRYLIKTRGQQVTLSCSPISGHRSVSWYQQTPGQGLQFLFEYFSETQRNKGNFPGRFSGRQFSNSRSEMNVSTLELGDSALYLCASSHLRAGGQETQYFGPGTRLLVL.